This T cell receptor (beta chain) was profiled in a study of long-term antiretroviral therapy in people with HIV. The study's findings and limits: ART adherence, viral resistance and therapy changes were undocumented. Compared with controls, HIV repertoires showed narrower CDR3 length ranges.

Concerning this clone itself: The target antigen is unknown.

This was the immunoSEQ v3.0 assay at survey level. Each sample aimed for about 35,000-50,000 sequenced T-cell genomes. Repertoires were generated with immunoSEQ multiplex PCR, while TCRdb's copy carries only in-frame clones and drops some. This sample has around 29,000 clones; over 90% occur once, and the top ten carry about 6.4%. V was clipped by 7 bases and J by 0 bases; unmatched bases: 9. Germline assignment: CDR1 SNHLY and CDR2 FYNNEI. The CDR3 spans 16 residues. V usage is TRBV2 and J usage is TRBJ1-3; 7 bases match TRBD1. The sequences come from unsorted PBMCs, collected almost 6.6 years after starting antiretroviral therapy. This receptor was identified in a woman between 40 and 50 years old with HIV. For the CDR3, the DNA is TGTGCCAGCACCGGGACAGCAGTCCGCTCTGGAAACACCATATATTTT. Amino acid sequence: CASTGTAVRSGNTIYF.